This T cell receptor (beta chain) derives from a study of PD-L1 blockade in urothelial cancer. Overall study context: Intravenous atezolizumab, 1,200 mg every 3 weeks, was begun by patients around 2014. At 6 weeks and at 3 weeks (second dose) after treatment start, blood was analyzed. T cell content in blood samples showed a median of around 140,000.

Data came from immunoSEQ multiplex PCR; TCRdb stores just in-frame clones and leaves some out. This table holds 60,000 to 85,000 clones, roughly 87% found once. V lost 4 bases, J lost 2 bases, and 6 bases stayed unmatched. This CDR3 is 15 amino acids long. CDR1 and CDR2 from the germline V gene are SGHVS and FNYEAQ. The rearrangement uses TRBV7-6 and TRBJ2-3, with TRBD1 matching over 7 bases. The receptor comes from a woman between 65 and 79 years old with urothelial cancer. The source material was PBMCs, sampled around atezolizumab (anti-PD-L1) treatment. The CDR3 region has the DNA TGTGCCAGCAGCTACCGGGACAGTTACACAGATACGCAGTATTTT. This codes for CASSYRDSYTDTQYF. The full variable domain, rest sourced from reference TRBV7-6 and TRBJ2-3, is GAGVSQSPRYKVTKRGQDVALRCDPISGHVSLYWYRQALGQGPEFLTYFNYEAQQDKSGLPNDRFSAERPEGSISTLTIQRTEQRDSAMYRCASSYRDSYTDTQYFGPGTRLTVL.